The source of this T cell receptor beta chain is a study of beta chain features in type 1 diabetes. Study details: Across every sample, around 98 million sorted cells were examined in total. Overall study results and limits: Moderate yet significant TCRB CDR3 shortening was seen in Type 1 diabetes patients in all four CD4+ subsets.

The ends lost 0 bases at V and 2 bases at J; junction bases unmatched: 4. This CDR3 region has 16 residues. In germline, CDR1 is KGHSH, CDR2 LQKENI. This clone was recorded a few times. Its specificity is not known. The study reverse transcribed the entire isolated RNA, so it sequenced expressed TCRB transcripts. Naive, central memory and regulatory T cell samples produced a mean of roughly 3.5 million reads. Here immunoSEQ multiplex PCR was the method, and the copy in TCRdb shows in-frame clones only, minus some. The table lists under 300,000 clones, around 22% of them singletons, with more than 0.009% in the top ten.

The sequencing input was naive CD4+ T cells from blood. The TCR originated in a woman between 25 and 40 years old with type 1 diabetes. J is TRBJ2-3 and V is TRBV18; TRBD2 agrees at 8 bases. The CDR3 nucleotides read TGTGCCAGCTCACCACCGAGCGGGAGAGTCACAGATACGCAGTATTTT. Translated: CASSPPSGRVTDTQYF. The variable domain in full, completed from reference TRBV18 and TRBJ2-3, reads NAGVMQNPRHLVRRRGQEARLRCSPMKGHSHVYWYRQLPEEGLKFMVYLQKENIIDESGMPKERFSAEFPKEGPSILRIQQVVRGDSAAYFCASSPPSGRVTDTQYFGPGTRLTVL.